The source of this TCR beta chain is a study of T-cell reconstitution after alpha-beta-depleted transplantation in children. Study-level points and caveats: Once a year had passed after transplant, T-cell counts and diversity came mostly from newly produced T cells. The high TCRbeta diversity at day 60 in some patients came from surviving recipient T cells and thymic progenitors. Several hundred expanded graft clones reportedly were the source of alpha-beta T cells about two months after transplant.

In its sample, this clonotype was seen a few times. Its antigen is not known. V dropped 5 bases and J dropped 3 bases, with 19 bases sitting between them. The germline V gene encodes CDR1 SGHTA and CDR2 FQGNSA. There are 16 residues in the CDR3. The TCRbeta library was prepared with unique molecular identifiers. MiXCR was run by TCRdb on the PCR reads, yielding one entry per CDR3 protein. This repertoire shows hundreds of thousands of distinct CDR3 sequences, approximately 15% found once; its top ten account for roughly 5%. The chain joins TRBV7-2 to TRBJ1-1, with D perhaps TRBD1 (6 bases). Sequencing used PBMCs, mostly from graft donor cells, obtained 360 days after TCRalphabeta/CD19-depleted stem cell transplant. This TCR came from a male patient younger than 18 who had a stem cell transplant for acute lymphoblastic leukemia, so the T cells may come from the graft donor. CDR3: CASSRLGGSSHTEAFF. The CDR3 DNA reads as TGTGCCAGCAGCCGTCTAGGGGGATCATCTCACACTGAAGCTTTCTTT.